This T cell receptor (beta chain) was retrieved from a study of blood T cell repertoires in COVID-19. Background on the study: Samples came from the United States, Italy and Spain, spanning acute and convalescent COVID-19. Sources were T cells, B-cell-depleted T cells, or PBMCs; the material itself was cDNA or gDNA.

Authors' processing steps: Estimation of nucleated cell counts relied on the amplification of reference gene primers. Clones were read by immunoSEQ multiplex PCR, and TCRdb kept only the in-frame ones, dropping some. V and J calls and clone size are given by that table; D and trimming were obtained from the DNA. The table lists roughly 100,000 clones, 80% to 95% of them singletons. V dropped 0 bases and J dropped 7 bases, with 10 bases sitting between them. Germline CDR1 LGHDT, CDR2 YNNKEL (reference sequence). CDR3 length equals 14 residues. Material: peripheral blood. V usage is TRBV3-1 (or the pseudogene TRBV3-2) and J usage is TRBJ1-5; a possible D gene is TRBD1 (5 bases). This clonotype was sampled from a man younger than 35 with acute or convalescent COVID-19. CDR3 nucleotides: TGTGCCAGCAGCCAAGACGGGGGTCAGCAGCCCCAGCATTTT. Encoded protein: CASSQDGGQQPQHF.